These 21 T cell receptor beta chains originate from one sample sequenced in a study of CXCR3-negative and CXCR3-positive naive CD8 T cells. Each TRB cDNA library was prepared by 5' RACE (with UMI labels). TCRdb reanalyzed the 5' RACE reads, giving one entry per CDR3 protein sequence and no DNA. This table holds 45,000 to 65,000 distinct CDR3 sequences. The sequenced sample was naive CXCR3- CD8+ T cells from blood. Subset specified: CD45RO-CCR7+CD27+CD95- naive CD8+ T cells lacking CXCR3 (TNR3-). These TCRs come from a human donor in good health. Some clones in this sample may be carry-over from other donors' samples.

The rearrangement uses TRBV29-1 and TRBJ2-1; the D call from TCRdb, TRBD1, cannot be confirmed without DNA. The CDR3 is 11 amino acids. Germline loops: CDR1 SQVTM, CDR2 ANQGSEA. This chain's CDR3 is CSDRTGNEQFF.

The rearrangement links TRBV3-1 to TRBJ1-2. Germline lookup yields CDR1 LGHDT and CDR2 YNNKEL (reference sequence). The CDR3 contains 14 residues. The CDR3: CASSQDRSLRGYTF.

This rearrangement joins TRBV7-8 to TRBJ2-3. This CDR3 spans 14 amino acids. Germline CDR1 reads SGHVS; CDR2 reads FQNEAQ. Here the CDR3 reads CASSFVVSTDTQYF.

J is TRBJ2-3 and V is TRBV12-3 or TRBV12-4; TCRdb lists TRBD2, though no DNA is available to test this call. The CDR3 is made up of 15 amino acids. The CDR3: CASSLQAGGADTQYF.

The rearrangement links TRBV27 to TRBJ2-1. This CDR3 is built from 14 residues. Germline assignment: CDR1 MNHEY and CDR2 SMNVEV (reference sequence). The CDR3 is CASSIQSSYNEQFF.

The chain carries TRBV7-6 and TRBJ1-6; the D call from TCRdb, TRBD1, cannot be confirmed without DNA. Germline CDR1 is SGHVS and CDR2 is FNYEAQ. The CDR3 is 15 residues long. CDR3 protein: CASSLAGDGNSPLHF.

CDR3 in amino acids: CASILRDTEAFF. V usage is TRBV5-5 and J usage is TRBJ1-1. Looked up from germline, CDR1 is SGHKS and CDR2 is YYEKEE (reference sequence). The length of the CDR3 is 12 residues.

This chain's CDR3 is CASSFDRGATNEKLFF. The chain uses TRBV12-3 or TRBV12-4 and TRBJ1-4; TCRdb selects TRBD1, and the lack of DNA leaves this call unchecked. The CDR3 runs to 16 residues.

The chain joins TRBV20-1 to TRBJ1-1; the D call of TRBD1 rests on TCRdb alone, since no DNA is present to check it. Looked up from germline, CDR1 is DFQATT and CDR2 is SNEGSKA (reference sequence). This CDR3 has 13 amino acids. CDR3 sequence: CSARAGTHTEAFF.

The rearrangement links TRBV28 to TRBJ2-5. The CDR3 length is 14 residues. CDR1 and CDR2 from the germline V gene are MDHEN and SYDVKM. The CDR3 here is CASSFGRYQETQYF. The whole variable domain, filled in from reference TRBV28 and TRBJ2-5, reads DVKVTQSSRYLVKRTGEKVFLECVQDMDHENMFWYRQDPGLGLRLIYFSYDVKMKEKGDIPEGYSVSREKKERFSLILESASTNQTSMYLCASSFGRYQETQYFGPGTRLLVL.

The chain employs TRBV3-1 and TRBJ2-4; the TCRdb call, TRBD2, lacks DNA for checking. The CDR3 is 15 amino acids. Per germline, CDR1 LGHDT and CDR2 YNNKEL (reference sequence). CDR3 protein: CASSQASGGDYIQYF. The variable domain in full, with the rest retrieved from reference TRBV3-1 and TRBJ2-4, is DTAVSQTPKYLVTQMGNDKSIKCEQNLGHDTMYWYKQDSKKFLKIMFSYNNKELIINETVPNRFSPKSPDKAHLNLHINSLELGDSAVYFCASSQASGGDYIQYFGAGTRLSVL.

The rearrangement joins TRBV7-8 to TRBJ1-6; TCRdb's D gene call, TRBD1, goes unchecked for lack of DNA. CDR3 length: 15 amino acids. The germline gives CDR1 SGHVS, CDR2 FQNEAQ. CDR3 in amino acids: CASSALRDRDSPLHF.

This chain joins TRBV28 and TRBJ1-1; TCRdb gives TRBD1 as the D gene, but with no DNA this cannot be confirmed. The CDR3 has 14 amino acids. Germline V gene sequence: CDR1 MDHEN, CDR2 SYDVKM. CDR3 region: CASSMTGEWTEAFF.

The chain is built from TRBV20-1 and TRBJ2-1; the D call from TCRdb, TRBD1, cannot be confirmed without DNA. CDR1 and CDR2 (germline): DFQATT, SNEGSKA (reference sequence). The CDR3 runs to 15 residues. CDR3: CSAGTGHLIYNEQFF.

The V and J genes are TRBV9 and TRBJ2-1; TCRdb's D call of TRBD2 is untestable without DNA. The V gene's germline CDR1 is SGDLS and CDR2 YYNGEE. The CDR3 spans 21 residues. The CDR3 here is CASSESRGLAGNTASYNEQFF.

The V gene is TRBV28, the J gene TRBJ2-7; TCRdb picks TRBD1, but there is no DNA to check that call. The CDR3 consists of 14 residues. CDR1 is MDHEN, CDR2 SYDVKM, per germline. CDR3 in amino acids: CASSPWGSSYEQYF.

The chain combines TRBV28 with TRBJ1-6; the D gene TCRdb calls, TRBD1, cannot be checked with no DNA. The CDR3 loop spans 14 amino acids. Germline V gene sequence: CDR1 MDHEN, CDR2 SYDVKM. This chain's CDR3 is CASSPLVDLSPLHF. The whole variable domain, remainder taken from reference TRBV28 and TRBJ1-6, is DVKVTQSSRYLVKRTGEKVFLECVQDMDHENMFWYRQDPGLGLRLIYFSYDVKMKEKGDIPEGYSVSREKKERFSLILESASTNQTSMYLCASSPLVDLSPLHFGNGTRLTVT.

The genes are TRBV5-1 and TRBJ1-1; TCRdb reports TRBD1, a call that lacks DNA to check it against. The CDR3 runs 15 residues. CDR1 and CDR2 (germline): SGHRS, YFSETQ. CDR3 sequence: CASSSKTGLYTEAFF.

CDR3 sequence: CASSLAETYEQYF. V and J are TRBV7-9 and TRBJ2-7. The germline gives CDR1 SEHNR, CDR2 FQNEAQ (reference sequence). There are 13 residues in the CDR3.

The chain combines TRBV7-2 with TRBJ2-3; absent DNA, TCRdb's TRBD1 call cannot be checked. The CDR3 spans 16 residues. Germline CDR1 and CDR2: SGHTA and FQGNSA. The CDR3 reads CASSSPERPDIPTQYF. The complete variable domain, with remaining parts taken from reference TRBV7-2 and TRBJ2-3, reads GAGVSQSPSNKVTEKGKDVELRCDPISGHTALYWYRQSLGQGLEFLIYFQGNSAPDKSGLPSDRFSAERTGGSVSTLTIQRTQQEDSAVYLCASSSPERPDIPTQYFGPGTRLTVL.

This sequence joins TRBV7-9 and TRBJ2-5; without DNA, the TCRdb call of TRBD1 cannot be checked. CDR1 and CDR2 (germline): SEHNR, FQNEAQ (reference sequence). The CDR3 spans 13 residues. The CDR3 here is CASSSPGPETQYF.